This TCR beta chain was captured by sequencing in a study of early T cells in non-severe SARS-CoV-2 infection. Study-level background: Bulk RNA from unsorted whole blood was sequenced; chains were unpaired. Findings and limits, study-wide: Database matching using VDJdb favored anti-spike CD8 responses, with private and CD4 specificities left missing.

Individual cDNA molecules were tagged with unique molecular identifiers. TCRdb recomputed calls from the 5' RACE reads with MiXCR, one row per CDR3 protein. The sample holds some 66,000 distinct CDR3 sequences, around 14% seen once. CDR1 and CDR2 from the germline V gene are SGHRS and YFSETQ. With 3 bases removed from V and 6 bases from J, the gap between germline ends came to 9 bases. The CDR3 consists of 13 residues. Comment on this clonotype: The target antigen is unknown.

Sequences were obtained from whole blood. This chain connects TRBV5-1 to TRBJ2-2; the D is unclear. The clonotype comes from an adult who was a healthcare worker with PCR-confirmed SARS-CoV-2 infection or an uninfected control (not recorded which). The CDR3 loop is CASSSQVSGELFF. In DNA form, the CDR3 reads TGCGCCAGCAGCTCTCAGGTCTCCGGGGAGCTGTTTTTT.